The T cell receptor beta chain under discussion was sequenced for a study of cytomegalovirus exposure and HLA in healthy donors. Comment on this clone: The target antigen is unknown.

The PCR had 60 Vbeta and 13 Jbeta primers. Some clones are missing from TCRdb's copy, which holds only in-frame ones; the method was immunoSEQ multiplex PCR. This sample yields 150,000 to 200,000 clones, of which around 76% are seen a single time; 1% belongs to the top ten. General study findings and limits: A later analysis linked a missense DCLRE1C variant to TCR beta V- and J-gene trimming. In vitro confirmation showed a few CMV-associated chains to be CMV antigen specific. The sole available immune exposure information was CMV serostatus.

V lost 7 bases and J 0 bases, leaving 9 bases between the germline ends. This CDR3 contains 13 residues. Germline V gives CDR1 ENHRY, CDR2 SYGVKD. The V and J genes are TRBV10-3 and TRBJ1-1; tentative D call: TRBD1 (5 bases). The sample taken for sequencing was PBMCs. The receptor was isolated from a woman in her thirties or forties in good health and CMV-seronegative. The CDR3 DNA reads as TGTGCCATCACGTCAGGGTTGAACACTGAAGCTTTCTTT. Translating it yields CAITSGLNTEAFF.